The 26 T cell receptor beta chains below come from one sample, sequenced in a study of OX40 agonist ivuxolimab in advanced cancers. Method: immunoSEQ multiplex PCR; TCRdb's copy keeps in-frame clones and lacks some. The table shows around 69,000 clones, with 88% occurring only once. The sequencing used CD4+ or CD8+ T cells sorted from blood, collected in a trial of the OX40 agonist ivuxolimab. All receptors derive from an adult with an advanced solid tumor such as melanoma, head and neck, liver or kidney cancer.

This chain links TRBV19 with TRBJ2-3; either TRBD1 or TRBD2 may fit D (5 bases each). V was shortened by 8 bases and J by 4 bases, with 16 bases between the two germline ends. Germline-derived CDR1 and CDR2 are LNHDA and SQIVND (reference sequence). The CDR3 is made up of 14 amino acids. The CDR3 DNA follows: TGTGCCAGTTGGGACGGAACAGACCCAGATACGCAGTATTTT. Protein: CASWDGTDPDTQYF.

V gene TRBV30 combines with J gene TRBJ2-7, with a weak D call TRBD2 (5 bases). This CDR3 has 13 amino acids. Trimming left V 2 bases short and J 6 bases short, with 14 bases between. The germline CDR1 and CDR2 sequences are GTSNPN and SVGIG (reference sequence). CDR3 region: CAWSWRAHSEQYF. The CDR3 DNA reads TGTGCCTGGAGTTGGCGGGCCCACTCCGAGCAGTACTTC.

The chain is built from TRBV30 and TRBJ1-5, with a weak D call TRBD1 (5 bases). From germline, CDR1 is GTSNPN and CDR2 SVGIG (reference sequence). The CDR3 is 12 amino acids. Trimming cost V 3 bases and J 6 bases, with 9 bases left between them. For the CDR3, the DNA is TGTGCCTGGAGCGGGGGGATTCAGCCCCAGCATTTT. This sequence encodes CAWSGGIQPQHF.

Only a few counts were recorded for this clone. The chain uses TRBV2 and TRBJ2-1, with no clear D. Trimming removed 1 base at V and 4 bases at J, with 2 bases between. Looked up from germline, CDR1 is SNHLY and CDR2 is FYNNEI. There are 12 residues in the CDR3. DNA for the CDR3: TGTGCCAGCAGTGAAGGGTACAATGAGCAGTTCTTC. It codes for CASSEGYNEQFF.

The V call is TRBV6-1, the J call TRBJ1-4; D may be TRBD1 (6 bases). This CDR3 region has 14 residues. V was clipped by 1 base and J by 4 bases, with 7 bases between them. Germline lookup yields CDR1 MNHNS and CDR2 SASEGT. The CDR3 protein is CASSEVGGNEKLFF. The CDR3 bases are TGTGCCAGCAGTGAAGTAGGGGGTAATGAAAAACTGTTTTTT.

The J gene is TRBJ2-3, the V gene TRBV7-2, with D unresolved. V was pared by 3 bases and J by 5 bases, with 9 bases between. The CDR3 consists of 13 residues. Germline CDR1 SGHTA, CDR2 FQGNSA. The chain's CDR3 is CASSLVVRDTQYF. CDR3 coding DNA: TGTGCCAGCAGCTTGGTGGTCCGAGATACGCAGTATTTT.

The CDR3 protein is CASSVRDGTEAFF. Written as DNA, the CDR3 is TGTGCCAGCAGCGTTCGGGATGGGACTGAAGCTTTCTTT. V usage is TRBV11-3 and J usage is TRBJ1-1, with D unresolved. Per the germline V gene, CDR1 is SGHNT and CDR2 is YENEEA. Trimming stripped 5 bases from V and 5 bases from J, with 12 bases between. The CDR3 runs to 13 residues.

This rearrangement joins TRBV2 to TRBJ2-5; D unclear. Germline V CDR1 and CDR2: SNHLY, FYNNEI. V lost 8 bases, J lost 3 bases, and 7 bases lay in between. The CDR3 is 11 amino acids. In DNA form, the CDR3 reads TGTGCCAGCGTGGCAGAAGAGACCCAGTACTTC. This translates into CASVAEETQYF.

The chain uses TRBV2 and TRBJ2-1; D tentatively reads TRBD1 or TRBD2 (5 bases each). This CDR3 contains 14 residues. Germline CDR1 SNHLY, CDR2 FYNNEI. Trimming shortened V by 6 bases and J by 6 bases, and 15 bases separated the two germline ends. Here the CDR3 DNA reads TGTGCCAGCAGCCCGGGGCTATCTCCCAATGAGCAGTTCTTC. Residues: CASSPGLSPNEQFF.

This chain joins TRBV9 and TRBJ2-3, with 8 bases that match TRBD2. Trimming cost V 4 bases and J 4 bases; bases outside gene matches: 8. The germline CDR1 and CDR2 sequences are SGDLS and YYNGEE. There are 15 residues in the CDR3. CDR3 nucleotides: TGTGCCAGCAGCCCCCGGGAGGGAGGGGCAGATACGCAGTATTTT. Translated: CASSPREGGADTQYF.

The V call is TRBV30, the J call TRBJ2-7, with 7 bases matching TRBD1. The CDR3 has 16 residues. Losses at the gene ends were 0 bases for V and 2 bases for J; bases not matched to a gene: 10. Looked up from germline, CDR1 is GTSNPN and CDR2 is SVGIG (reference sequence). CDR3: CAWSVREVRGTYEQYF. For the CDR3, the DNA is TGTGCCTGGAGTGTACGAGAGGTCAGGGGGACCTACGAGCAGTACTTC.

This chain joins TRBV11-2 and TRBJ2-2, with D perhaps matching TRBD2 (5 bases). With 7 bases removed from V and 5 bases from J, the gap between germline ends came to 14 bases. The CDR3 is made up of 14 amino acids. CDR1 and CDR2 from the germline V gene are SGHAT and FQNNGV. The CDR3 nucleotides are TGTGCCAGCACCTTCGCGACGGGAACCGGGGAGCTGTTTTTT. Its protein is CASTFATGTGELFF.

This sequence joins TRBV19 and TRBJ2-7; 14 positions match TRBD2. J lost 10 bases, V lost 4 bases, and 6 bases had no gene match. This CDR3 region has 14 residues. The germline V gene has CDR1 LNHDA and CDR2 SQIVND (reference sequence). CDR3 nucleotides: TGTGCCAGTAGTACGACTAGCGGGAGGGCCGATCAGTACTTC. Translated, it gives CASSTTSGRADQYF.

This clone was seen a few times. The V call is TRBV6-5, the J call TRBJ1-5; TRBD1 might be the D (6 bases). With 2 bases removed from V and 7 bases from J, the gap between germline ends came to 12 bases. This CDR3 is built from 14 residues. Per the germline V gene, CDR1 is MNHEY and CDR2 is SVGAGI. This CDR3 reads CASSYGGPEQPQHF. As DNA, the CDR3 is TGTGCCAGCAGTTACGGGGGCCCCGAACAGCCCCAGCATTTT.

The genes are TRBV6-6 and TRBJ2-3, with D maybe TRBD2 (6 bases). The CDR3 has 13 amino acids. CDR1 and CDR2 (germline): MNHNY, SVGAGI (reference sequence). Trimming removed 10 bases from V and 0 bases from J, with 11 bases in between. The CDR3 is CATRGSSTDTQYF. DNA of the CDR3: TGTGCCACCCGGGGGTCTAGCACAGATACGCAGTATTTT.

Details on this clone: Other DNA sequences in this specimen translate into the identical CDR3. The chain joins TRBV18 to TRBJ1-5; TRBD1 matches 7 bases. V was pared by 3 bases and J by 7 bases, with 3 bases of the junction left unmatched. CDR1 is KGHSH, CDR2 LQKENI, per germline. This CDR3 is 13 amino acids long. As DNA, the CDR3 is TGTGCCAGCTCACCCGACAGGGTACAGCCCCAGCATTTT. Translated: CASSPDRVQPQHF.

Remarks on this clone: Other nucleotide sequences from this sample produce the same CDR3. V usage is TRBV6-1 and J usage is TRBJ1-3; TRBD1 matches 7 bases. This CDR3 contains 15 residues. In germline, CDR1 is MNHNS, CDR2 SASEGT. V trimming: 8 bases; J trimming: 0 bases; junction bases outside the gene matches: 7. CDR3 bases: TGTGCCAGCTCCCCGACAGGGAACTCTGGAAACACCATATATTTT. This sequence encodes CASSPTGNSGNTIYF.

CDR3: CASSQVGPSVWEQYF. In DNA, the CDR3 is TGTGCCAGCAGCCAAGTTGGTCCTAGCGTTTGGGAGCAGTACTTC. V gene TRBV14 combines with J gene TRBJ2-7; TRBD2 might be the D (6 bases). V shed 1 base and J shed 7 bases, with 17 bases lying between them. CDR1 is SGHDN, CDR2 FVKESK, per germline. The CDR3 length is 15 residues.

This chain joins TRBV5-1 and TRBJ2-3, with D possibly TRBD1 on 6 matching bases. CDR3 size: 17 residues. Trimming left V 1 base short and J 0 bases short, with 15 bases between. The germline V gene encodes CDR1 SGHRS and CDR2 YFSETQ. In DNA, the CDR3 is TGCGCCAGCAGCTTGAGGACAGCAGCAACTAGCACAGATACGCAGTATTTT. Its translation: CASSLRTAATSTDTQYF.

The chain is built from TRBV18 and TRBJ1-4, with D unclear. Trimming removed 2 bases from V and 5 bases from J, with 6 bases in between. Germline values: CDR1 KGHSH, CDR2 LQKENI. This CDR3 contains 13 residues. CDR3 residues: CASSPDLNEKLFF. The CDR3 coding sequence is TGTGCCAGCTCACCAGACCTGAATGAAAAACTGTTTTTT.

CDR3 sequence (DNA): TGTGCCAGCAGTGAGGGGGGGACTAACACAGATACGCAGTATTTT. Protein product: CASSEGGTNTDTQYF. The chain couples TRBV2 to TRBJ2-3, with TRBD2 matching 7 bases. Trimming at V came to 3 bases and at J to 2 bases, leaving 5 bases not matched to a gene. CDR3 size: 15 residues. Germline lookup yields CDR1 SNHLY and CDR2 FYNNEI.

This clone appeared a single time. The chain employs TRBV5-1 and TRBJ2-1, with D possibly being TRBD1 or TRBD2 (5 bases each). The germline gives CDR1 SGHRS, CDR2 YFSETQ. This CDR3 spans 14 amino acids. The germline V and J ends were trimmed by 0 bases and 4 bases, with 8 bases remaining between them. Here the CDR3 DNA reads TGCGCCAGCAGCTTGGTTGGGGGTTACAATGAGCAGTTCTTC. This encodes CASSLVGGYNEQFF.

CDR3 DNA sequence: TGCGCCAGCAGATTCGGGGGGGGCCGAACAGATACGCAGTATTTT. Its translation is CASRFGGGRTDTQYF. The chain employs TRBV5-1 and TRBJ2-3; 8 bases line up with TRBD2. Germline V gives CDR1 SGHRS, CDR2 YFSETQ. V was pared by 5 bases and J by 3 bases, with 8 bases of the junction left unmatched. This CDR3 spans 15 amino acids.

This chain connects TRBV10-3 to TRBJ2-3; no firm D call. The germline CDR1 and CDR2 sequences are ENHRY and SYGVKD. Deletions cut 0 bases from V and 3 bases from J, with 4 bases between. The CDR3 consists of 13 residues. CDR3 protein: CAISESSTDTQYF. Here the CDR3 DNA reads TGTGCCATCAGTGAGTCCTCTACAGATACGCAGTATTTT.

V is TRBV15 and J is TRBJ2-7, with 8 bases that match TRBD1. Unmatched junction bases numbered 10, after V lost 5 bases and J lost 7 bases. The CDR3 has 14 residues. Germline lookup yields CDR1 LNHNV and CDR2 YYDKDF (reference sequence). The DNA for the CDR3 is TGTGCCACCAGCGGGGCCCGACAGGGGAGGGAGCAGTACTTC. As protein: CATSGARQGREQYF.

This chain uses TRBV6-1 with TRBJ2-3; D uncertain. The germline V and J ends were trimmed by 4 bases and 1 base, with 12 bases remaining between them. The CDR3 has 15 amino acids. Germline CDR1 MNHNS, CDR2 SASEGT. CDR3 in amino acids: CASSGSDGRTDTQYF. DNA of the CDR3: TGTGCCAGCAGTGGCAGCGACGGCCGCACAGATACGCAGTATTTT.